This T cell receptor (beta chain) appears in the sequencing data of a study of cytomegalovirus exposure and HLA in healthy donors. General study findings and limits: Many donors shared some public TCRs, even though most TCR sequences were rare.

This PCR relied on a set of 60 Vbeta primers and 13 Jbeta primers. Some clones are missing from TCRdb's copy, which holds only in-frame ones; the method was immunoSEQ multiplex PCR. The sample consists of 100,000 to 150,000 clones, roughly four fifths of them appearing once. The CDR3 totals 15 residues. V lost 7 bases and J lost 6; bases outside the gene matches: 7. Germline V gene lookup returns CDR1 LNHDA and CDR2 SQIVND (reference sequence). About this clone itself: No antigen is known for it.

Material for sequencing was PBMCs. The TCR comes from a woman in her thirties or forties in good health and CMV-seropositive. V usage is TRBV19 and J usage is TRBJ1-5; 12 bases align to TRBD1. In nucleotides, the CDR3 is TGTGCCAGTAAAACGGGACAGGGGGCTGCTCAGCCCCAGCATTTT. It encodes CASKTGQGAAQPQHF.